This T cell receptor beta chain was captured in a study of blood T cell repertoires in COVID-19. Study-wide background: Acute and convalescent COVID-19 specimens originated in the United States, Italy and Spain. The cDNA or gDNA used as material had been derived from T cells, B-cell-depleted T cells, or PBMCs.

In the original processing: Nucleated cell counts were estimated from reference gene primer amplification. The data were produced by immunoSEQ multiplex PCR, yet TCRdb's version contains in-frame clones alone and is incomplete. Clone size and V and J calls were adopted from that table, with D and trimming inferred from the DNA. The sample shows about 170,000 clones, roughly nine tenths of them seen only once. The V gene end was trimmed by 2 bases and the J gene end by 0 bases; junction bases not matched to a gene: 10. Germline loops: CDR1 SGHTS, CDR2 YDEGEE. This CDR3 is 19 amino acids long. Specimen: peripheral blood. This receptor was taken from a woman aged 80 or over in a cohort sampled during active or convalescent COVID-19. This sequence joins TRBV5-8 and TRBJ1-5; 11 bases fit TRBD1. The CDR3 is CASSLDSGTGGYSNQPQHF. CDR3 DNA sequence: TGTGCCAGCAGCTTAGACTCCGGGACAGGGGGTTATAGCAATCAGCCCCAGCATTTT.